The present T cell receptor beta chain was sequenced within a study of CD8 T cells in Susac syndrome (dated by TCRdb to the late 2010s). A note on the overall study: Whether CD8+ T cell activation and differentiation in Susac syndrome was antigen driven was tested using repertoire sequencing. CD8+ T cell repertoire clonality was compared between over 9 healthy donors, some 14 Susac syndrome patients and some 15 multiple sclerosis patients. Points the paper makes about the study in general: The study acknowledged that relatively few individuals were included in the TCR sequencing and HLA analysis.

The V and J ends are trimmed by 6 bases and 5 bases, leaving 13 bases between them. Including cysteine and phenylalanine, the CDR3 has 13 amino acids. Solely the CDR3 DNA is kept, with 39 bases framed from the first base. Peripheral blood CD8+ and CD4+ T cells from healthy donors, Susac syndrome patients and multiple sclerosis patients were profiled using high-throughput TCR beta sequencing. Multiple sclerosis controls were treatment-naive patients with stable or active relapsing-remitting disease fulfilling revised McDonald criteria. Bulk CD8+ and CD4+ T cells were purified by magnetic negative isolation, whereas CD8+ TEMRA cells were enriched by FACS. Blood was drawn into EDTA tubes, processed within 24 hours, and PBMCs were isolated by density gradient centrifugation. PBMCs intended for TCR sequencing were cryopreserved in liquid nitrogen and thawed later in a water bath at 37 degrees C. A purity of at least 90% was achieved for sorted or isolated CD4+, CD8+ and CD8+ TEMRA cells.

RNA was extracted using the RNeasy kit, and about 0.5 to 1 ug of the RNA was reverse transcribed with random hexamers. TCR beta CDR3 regions were amplified with the immunoSEQ multiplex PCR assay covering 54 Vbeta and 13 Jbeta segments. To correct PCR amplification bias, a synthetic template baseline was used for both primer optimization and computational correction. The source study handled its data this way. Only productive sequences were kept, with reads annotated to V, D and J genes according to IMGT and analyzed in immunoSEQ Analyzer. To calculate clonality, Shannon entropy was normalized by log2 of the number of productive unique sequences and then subtracted from one. For each patient and control, public and private clones were evaluated within the 100 most prevalent clones. A clone was defined as Susac-specific if it was absent from the healthy and MS cohorts, from over 1,000 published viral clones and from other ImmuneACCESS disease sequences. TCRdb ran its own pipeline on the public reads, namely fastp trimming at Q25 and MiXCR clone calling, and kept in-frame beta chains. Each entry is one CDR3 protein sequence, shown with its most common DNA and genes. The V and J calls here are based on TCRdb, not the publication. This sample has hundreds of thousands of distinct CDR3 sequences in its table, and about 85% of those were observed once. Over 0.095% of the sample is held by the ten biggest clonotypes.

In regard to this clonotype: This receptor's antigen is unknown. One base away there is no much larger clone; base qualities are not given.

This receptor was obtained from a human donor with multiple sclerosis. The sample comprised CD8+ T cells from PBMCs. The chain joins TRBV12-3 or TRBV12-4 to TRBJ1-2, with no confident D gene call. The CDR3 is CASSLNRVYGYTF. In nucleotides, the sequence is TGTGCCAGCAGCCTAAACAGAGTTTATGGCTACACCTTC.